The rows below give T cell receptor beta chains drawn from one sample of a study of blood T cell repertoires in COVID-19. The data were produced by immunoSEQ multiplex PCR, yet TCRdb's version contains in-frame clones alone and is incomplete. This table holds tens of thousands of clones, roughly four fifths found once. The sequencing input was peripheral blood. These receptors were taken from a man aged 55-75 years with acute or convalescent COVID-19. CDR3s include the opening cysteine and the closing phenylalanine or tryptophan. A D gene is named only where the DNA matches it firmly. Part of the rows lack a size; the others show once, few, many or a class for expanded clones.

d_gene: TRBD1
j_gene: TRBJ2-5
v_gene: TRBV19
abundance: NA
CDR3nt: TGTGCCAGTAGTTATCCCGACAGGGGGCGAGAGACCCAGTACTTC
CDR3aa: CASSYPDRGRETQYF

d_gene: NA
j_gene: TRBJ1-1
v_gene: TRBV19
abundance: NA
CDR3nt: TGTGCCAGCGCATTACACCGGGGATCTAACACTGAAGCTTTCTTT
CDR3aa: CASALHRGSNTEAFF

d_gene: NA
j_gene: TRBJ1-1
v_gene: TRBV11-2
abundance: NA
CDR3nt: TGTGCCAGCAGCTTAGTACGAGGGCAACAGGGCGCTGGGGGAGCTTTCTTT
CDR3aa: CASSLVRGQQGAGGAFF

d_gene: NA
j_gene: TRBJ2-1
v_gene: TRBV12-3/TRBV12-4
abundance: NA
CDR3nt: TGTGCCAGCAGTTTCCCTCTCGGTGAGCAGTTCTTC
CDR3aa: CASSFPLGEQFF

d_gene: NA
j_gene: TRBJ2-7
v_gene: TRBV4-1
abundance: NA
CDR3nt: TGCGCCAGCAGCCAAGCTGCTAACTACGAGCAGTACTTC
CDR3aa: CASSQAANYEQYF

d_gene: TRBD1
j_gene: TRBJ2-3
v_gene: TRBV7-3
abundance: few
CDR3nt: TGTGCCAGCAGCCTCCGGACAGGTTCTGGCACAGATACGCAGTATTTT
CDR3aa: CASSLRTGSGTDTQYF

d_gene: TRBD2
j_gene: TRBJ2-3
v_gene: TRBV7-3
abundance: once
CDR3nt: TGTGCCAGCAGCTTACGTCTAGCGGGGGGCCCCTCAGATACGCAGTATTTT
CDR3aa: CASSLRLAGGPSDTQYF

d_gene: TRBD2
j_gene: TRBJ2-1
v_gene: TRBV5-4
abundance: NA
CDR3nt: TGTGCCAGCAGCTTGGGCGGGAGTTACTCCTACAATGAGCAGTTCTTC
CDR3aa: CASSLGGSYSYNEQFF

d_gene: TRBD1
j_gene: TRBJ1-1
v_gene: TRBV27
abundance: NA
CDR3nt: TGTGCCAGCAGTCCTCGGACAGGGGAAAGTGCTTTCTTT
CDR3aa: CASSPRTGESAFF

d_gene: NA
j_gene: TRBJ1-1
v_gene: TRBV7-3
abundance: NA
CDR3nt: TGTGCCAGCAGCGGGGGGGGGACCGCGCGCTCTGAAGCTTTCTTT
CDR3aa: CASSGGGTARSEAFF

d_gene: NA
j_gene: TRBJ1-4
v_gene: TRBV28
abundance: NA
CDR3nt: TGTGCCAGCCGGGGGACCGCAACTAATGAAAAACTGTTTTTT
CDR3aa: CASRGTATNEKLFF

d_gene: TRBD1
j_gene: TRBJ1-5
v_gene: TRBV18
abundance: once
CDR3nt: TGTGCCAGCTCACTGGGACAGGGCACGAATAGCAATCAGCCCCAGCATTTT
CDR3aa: CASSLGQGTNSNQPQHF

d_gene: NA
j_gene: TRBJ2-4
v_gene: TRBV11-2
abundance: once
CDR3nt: TGTGCCAGCAGCTTAGGACAGCCAAACATTCAGTACTTC
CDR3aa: CASSLGQPNIQYF

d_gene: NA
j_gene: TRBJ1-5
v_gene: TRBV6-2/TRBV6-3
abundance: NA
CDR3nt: TGTGCCAGCAGTTACCCGAGTTATATTAGCAATCAGCCCCAGCATTTT
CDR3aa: CASSYPSYISNQPQHF

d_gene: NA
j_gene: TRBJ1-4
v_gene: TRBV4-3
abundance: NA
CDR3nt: TGCGCCAGCAGCCAAGTGTACAAGGCCGGGGGGGATGAAAAACTGTTTTTT
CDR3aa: CASSQVYKAGGDEKLFF

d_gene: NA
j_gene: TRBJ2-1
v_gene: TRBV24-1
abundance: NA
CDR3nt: TGTGCCACCAGTGAGCCAGGGCCTAACAATGAGCAGTTCTTC
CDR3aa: CATSEPGPNNEQFF

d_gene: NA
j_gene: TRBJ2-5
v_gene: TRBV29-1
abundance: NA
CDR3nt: TGCAGCGTTCGTGTAAACCAAGAGACCCAGTACTTC
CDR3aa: CSVRVNQETQYF

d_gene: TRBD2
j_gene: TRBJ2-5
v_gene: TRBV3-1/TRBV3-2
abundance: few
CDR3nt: TGTGCCAGCAGCCAAGATTGGGAGGGACAAGAGACCCAGTACTTC
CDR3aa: CASSQDWEGQETQYF

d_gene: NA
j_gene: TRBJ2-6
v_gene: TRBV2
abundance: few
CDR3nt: TGTGCCAGCAGTGGGCCTGGGGCCAACGTCCTGACTTTC
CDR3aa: CASSGPGANVLTF

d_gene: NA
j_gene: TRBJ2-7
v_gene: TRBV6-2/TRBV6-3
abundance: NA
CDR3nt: TGTGCCAGCAGTACGGTTTGGGACACCGACGAGCAGTACTTC
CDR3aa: CASSTVWDTDEQYF

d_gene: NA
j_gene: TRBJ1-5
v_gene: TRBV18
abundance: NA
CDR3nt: TGTGCCAGCTCACCCCAGGGTAGAAATGGTAATCAGCCCCAGCATTTT
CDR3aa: CASSPQGRNGNQPQHF

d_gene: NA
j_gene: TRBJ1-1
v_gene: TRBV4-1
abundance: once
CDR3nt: TGCGCCAGCAGCCTTTTGGGGCATGACACTGAAGCTTTCTTT
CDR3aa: CASSLLGHDTEAFF

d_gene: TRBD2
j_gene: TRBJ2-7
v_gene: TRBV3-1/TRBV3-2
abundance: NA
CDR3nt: TGTGCCAGCAGCCAACCTAGCGGGATTAGGCCCTACGAGCAGTACTTC
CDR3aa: CASSQPSGIRPYEQYF

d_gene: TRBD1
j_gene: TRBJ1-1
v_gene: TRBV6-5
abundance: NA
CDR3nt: TGTGCCAGCAGCTACAACAGGGGAAAAGGGACTGAAGCTTTCTTT
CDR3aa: CASSYNRGKGTEAFF

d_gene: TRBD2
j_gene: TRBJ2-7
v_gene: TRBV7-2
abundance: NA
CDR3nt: TGTGCCAGCAGCCCAGGACTAGCGGAGAGCTCCTACGAGCAGTACTTC
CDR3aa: CASSPGLAESSYEQYF

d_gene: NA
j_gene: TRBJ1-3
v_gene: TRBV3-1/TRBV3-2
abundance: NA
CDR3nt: TGTGCCAGCAGCCTGGGGAGACAGGCCTCCGGAAACACCATATATTTT
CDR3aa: CASSLGRQASGNTIYF

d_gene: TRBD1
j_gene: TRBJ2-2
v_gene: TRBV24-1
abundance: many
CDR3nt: TGTGCCACCAGTGACCCAGGGCCGGGACAGGGGTACACCGGGGAGCTGTTTTTT
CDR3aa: CATSDPGPGQGYTGELFF

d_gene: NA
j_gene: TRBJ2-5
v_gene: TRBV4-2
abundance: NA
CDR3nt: TGTGCCAGCAGCCAAGTGGTCAGCGGGGAGACCCAGTACTTC
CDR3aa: CASSQVVSGETQYF

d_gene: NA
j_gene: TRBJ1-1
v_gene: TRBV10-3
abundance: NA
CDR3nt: TGTGCCATCGGGGCCCCGGACACTGAAGCTTTCTTT
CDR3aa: CAIGAPDTEAFF

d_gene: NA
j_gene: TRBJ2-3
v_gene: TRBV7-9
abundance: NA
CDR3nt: TGTGCCAGCAGCCCCCTCGGAGGGGGCACAGATACGCAGTATTTT
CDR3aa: CASSPLGGGTDTQYF

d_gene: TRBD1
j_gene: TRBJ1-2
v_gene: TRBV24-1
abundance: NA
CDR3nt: TGTGCCACCAGGAGACAGGGGACCTATGGCTACACCTTC
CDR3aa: CATRRQGTYGYTF

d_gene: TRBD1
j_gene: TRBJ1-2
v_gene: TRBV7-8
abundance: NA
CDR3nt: TGTGCCAGCAGCTTAGCTTCGACAGGGGGCTATGGCTACACCTTC
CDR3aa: CASSLASTGGYGYTF

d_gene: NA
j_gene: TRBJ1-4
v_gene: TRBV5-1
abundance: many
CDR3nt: TGCGCCAGCAGCTTGGATCCAGGGGCGAGAGAAAAACTGTTTTTT
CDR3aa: CASSLDPGAREKLFF

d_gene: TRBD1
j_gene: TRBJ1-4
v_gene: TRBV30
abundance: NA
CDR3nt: TGTGCCTGGAGTGTACCCCCACAGGGGGGCAAGGAAAAACTGTTTTTT
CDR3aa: CAWSVPPQGGKEKLFF

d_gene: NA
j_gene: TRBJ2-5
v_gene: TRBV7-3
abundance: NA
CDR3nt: TGTGCCAGCAGCATGGGACACCGAGGGGAGACCCAGTACTTC
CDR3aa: CASSMGHRGETQYF

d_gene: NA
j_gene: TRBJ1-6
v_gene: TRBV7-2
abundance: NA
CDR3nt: TGTGCCAGCAGTTCCGGGGGTTCCCTCCACTTT
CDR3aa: CASSSGGSLHF

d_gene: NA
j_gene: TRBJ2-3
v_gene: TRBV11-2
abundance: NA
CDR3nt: TGTGCCAGCAGCTCAACCGGGGGGCGCCGGGGCCCAGATACGCAGTATTTT
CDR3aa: CASSSTGGRRGPDTQYF

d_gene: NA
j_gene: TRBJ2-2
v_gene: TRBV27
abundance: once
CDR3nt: TGTGCCAGCAGTTCTTTCCGGGTGTCGAACACCGGGGAGCTGTTTTTT
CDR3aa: CASSSFRVSNTGELFF

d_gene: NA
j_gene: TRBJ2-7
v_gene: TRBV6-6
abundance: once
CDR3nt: TGTGCCAGCACCTACGGAGGCGAGTCTCGCGAGCAGTACTTC
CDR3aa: CASTYGGESREQYF

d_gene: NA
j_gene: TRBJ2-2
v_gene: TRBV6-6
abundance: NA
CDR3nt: TGTGCCACCAGCAAGGGGACTTTGAACACCGGGGAGCTGTTTTTT
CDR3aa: CATSKGTLNTGELFF

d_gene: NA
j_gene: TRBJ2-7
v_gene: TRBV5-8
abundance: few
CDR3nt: TGTGCCAGCAGCTGGGGGCCCCCCCGCGGCGAGCAGTACTTC
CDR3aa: CASSWGPPRGEQYF

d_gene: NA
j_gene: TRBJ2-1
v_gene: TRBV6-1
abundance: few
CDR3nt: TGTGCCAGCAGTGAAGTACTAGTCGGCTCCTACAATGAGCAGTTCTTC
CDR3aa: CASSEVLVGSYNEQFF

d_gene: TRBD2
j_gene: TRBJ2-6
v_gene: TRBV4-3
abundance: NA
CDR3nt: TGCGCCAGCAGCCAAGATCGGGCGGGAGTCTCTGGGGCCAACGTCCTGACTTTC
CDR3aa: CASSQDRAGVSGANVLTF

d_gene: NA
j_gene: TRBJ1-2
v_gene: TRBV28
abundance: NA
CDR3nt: TGTGCCAGCAGTTCCCCAGGGATTGGTGGCTACACCTTC
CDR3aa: CASSSPGIGGYTF

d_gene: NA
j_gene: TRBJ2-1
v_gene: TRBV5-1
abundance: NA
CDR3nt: TGCGCCAGCAGCTACGACGGGATTCAACTCAATGAGCAGTTCTTC
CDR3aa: CASSYDGIQLNEQFF

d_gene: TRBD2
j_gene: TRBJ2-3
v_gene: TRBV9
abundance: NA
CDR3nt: TGTGCCAGCAGCCTGATGACGACTAGCGGGACCGCAGATACGCAGTATTTT
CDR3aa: CASSLMTTSGTADTQYF

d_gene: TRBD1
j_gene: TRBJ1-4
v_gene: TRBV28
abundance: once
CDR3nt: TGTGCCAGCAGTCTCGGGACAGGGTATGAAAAACTGTTTTTT
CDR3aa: CASSLGTGYEKLFF

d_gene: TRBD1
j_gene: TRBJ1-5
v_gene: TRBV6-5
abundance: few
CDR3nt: TGTGCCAGCAGTCTAGACAGGGGGAGTCAGCCCCAGCATTTT
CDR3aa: CASSLDRGSQPQHF